This T cell receptor beta chain emerged from a study of blood T cell repertoires in COVID-19. Study summary: Italy, Spain and the United States were the sources of the convalescent and acute COVID-19 samples.

This clone was picked up a small number of times. In the original processing: Researchers report that nucleated cell counts were estimated from reference gene primer amplification. TCRdb's table, derived via immunoSEQ multiplex PCR, lists solely in-frame clones and lacks some. V, J and clone size are taken as reported in that table, and D and trimming were inferred from the DNA itself. The sample records over 200,000 clones, approximately 78% being singletons. The germline CDR1 and CDR2 sequences are SGHTA and FQGNSA. The CDR3 runs 14 residues. After removal of 7 bases from V and 10 bases from J, the junction contained 14 bases not matched to a gene.

What was sequenced was peripheral blood. The sequence was obtained from a woman aged 35 to 49 with acute or convalescent COVID-19. The V and J genes are TRBV7-2 and TRBJ1-1, with 8 bases identical to TRBD1. CDR3 residues: CASTLLDWTGRAFF. The CDR3 DNA sequence: TGTGCCAGCACCCTCTTAGATTGGACAGGGAGAGCTTTCTTT. The whole variable domain, filled in from reference TRBV7-2 and TRBJ1-1, reads GAGVSQSPSNKVTEKGKDVELRCDPISGHTALYWYRQSLGQGLEFLIYFQGNSAPDKSGLPSDRFSAERTGGSVSTLTIQRTQQEDSAVYLCASTLLDWTGRAFFGQGTRLTVV.